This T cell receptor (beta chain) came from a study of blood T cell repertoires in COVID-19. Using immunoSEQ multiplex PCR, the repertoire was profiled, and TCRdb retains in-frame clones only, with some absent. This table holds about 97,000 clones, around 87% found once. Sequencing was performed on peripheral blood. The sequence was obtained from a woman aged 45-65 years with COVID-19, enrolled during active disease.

CDR3 nucleotides: TGTGCCAGCAGCCAAACTAGCGGGGGTTTCTCCTACGAGCAGTACTTC. This gives the protein CASSQTSGGFSYEQYF. The chain uses TRBV3-1 (or the pseudogene TRBV3-2) and TRBJ2-7; 11 bases agree with TRBD2. The ends lost 2 bases at V and 0 bases at J; junction bases unmatched: 3. The CDR3 covers 16 residues. Germline values: CDR1 LGHDT, CDR2 YNNKEL (reference sequence).